This T cell receptor (beta chain) was identified during a study of cytomegalovirus exposure and HLA in healthy donors. Primers included in the PCR were 60 Vbeta and 13 Jbeta primers. Sequencing used immunoSEQ multiplex PCR; TCRdb keeps in-frame clones, though not all of them. The data contain approximately 150,000 clones, approximately 81% of them singletons. V was clipped by 5 bases and J by 0 bases; unmatched bases: 1. Germline V gene lookup returns CDR1 MDHEN and CDR2 SYDVKM. CDR3 length equals 14 residues. Material: PBMCs. The gene calls are TRBV28 and TRBJ2-3, with 8 bases identical to TRBD2. This receptor was identified in a middle-aged man in good health and CMV-seropositive. CDR3 protein: CASSPSGSTDTQYF. In DNA, the CDR3 is TGTGCCAGCAGTCCTAGCGGGAGCACAGATACGCAGTATTTT.